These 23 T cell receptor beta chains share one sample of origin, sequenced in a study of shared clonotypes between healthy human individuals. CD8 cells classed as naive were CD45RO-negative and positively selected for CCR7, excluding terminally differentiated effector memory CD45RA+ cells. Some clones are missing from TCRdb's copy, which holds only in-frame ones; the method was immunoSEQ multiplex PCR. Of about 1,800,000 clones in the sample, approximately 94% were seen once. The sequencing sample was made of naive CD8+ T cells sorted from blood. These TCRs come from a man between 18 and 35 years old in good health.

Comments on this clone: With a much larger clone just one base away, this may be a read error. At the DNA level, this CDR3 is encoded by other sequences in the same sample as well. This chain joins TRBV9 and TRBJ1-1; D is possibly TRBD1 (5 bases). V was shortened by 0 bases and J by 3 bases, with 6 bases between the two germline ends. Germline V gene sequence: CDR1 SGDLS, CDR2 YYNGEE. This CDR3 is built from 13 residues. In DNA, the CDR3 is TGTGCCAGCAGCGTAGTAGGGGACACTGAAGCTTTCTTT. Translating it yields CASSVVGDTEAFF. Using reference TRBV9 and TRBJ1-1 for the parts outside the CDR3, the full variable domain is DSGVTQTPKHLITATGQRVTLRCSPRSGDLSVYWYQQSLDQGLQFLIQYYNGEERAKGNILERFSAQQFPDLHSELNLSSLELGDSALYFCASSVVGDTEAFFGQGTRLTVV.

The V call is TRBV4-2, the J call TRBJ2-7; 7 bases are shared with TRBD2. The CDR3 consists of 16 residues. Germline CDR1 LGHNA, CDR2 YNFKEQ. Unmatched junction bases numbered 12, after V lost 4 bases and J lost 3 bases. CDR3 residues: CASSLFPAGLVYEQYF. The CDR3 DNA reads TGTGCCAGCAGCCTATTCCCAGCGGGATTAGTCTACGAGCAGTACTTC.

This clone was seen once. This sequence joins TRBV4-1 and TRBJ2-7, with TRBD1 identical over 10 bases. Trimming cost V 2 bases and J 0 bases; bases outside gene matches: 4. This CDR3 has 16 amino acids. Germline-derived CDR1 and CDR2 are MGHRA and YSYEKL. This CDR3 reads CASSQRQGASSYEQYF. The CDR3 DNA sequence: TGCGCCAGCAGCCAAAGACAGGGGGCGAGCTCCTACGAGCAGTACTTC.

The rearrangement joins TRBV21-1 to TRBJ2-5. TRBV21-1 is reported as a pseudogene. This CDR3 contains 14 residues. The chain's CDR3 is CASSKGDGEETQYF. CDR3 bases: TGTGCCAGCAGCAAAGGGGATGGAGAAGAGACCCAGTACTTC.

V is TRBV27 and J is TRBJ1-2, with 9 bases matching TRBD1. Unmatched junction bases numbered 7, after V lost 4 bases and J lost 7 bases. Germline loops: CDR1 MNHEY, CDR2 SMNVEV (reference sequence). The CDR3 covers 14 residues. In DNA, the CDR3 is TGTGCCAGCAGTTCGGCCGGGACAGGGATTGGCTACACCTTC. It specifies CASSSAGTGIGYTF.

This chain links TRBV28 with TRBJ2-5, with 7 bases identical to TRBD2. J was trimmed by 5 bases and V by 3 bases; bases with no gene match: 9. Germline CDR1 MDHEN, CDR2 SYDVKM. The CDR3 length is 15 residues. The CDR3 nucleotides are TGTGCCAGCAGTTTTTTAGGGGAGGGGATGGAGACCCAGTACTTC. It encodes CASSFLGEGMETQYF.

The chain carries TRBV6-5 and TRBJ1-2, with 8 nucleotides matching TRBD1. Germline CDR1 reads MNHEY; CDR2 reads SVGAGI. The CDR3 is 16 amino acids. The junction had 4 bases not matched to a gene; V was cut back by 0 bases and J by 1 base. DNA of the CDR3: TGTGCCAGCAGTTACTCTACAGGGGGGCTTAACTATGGCTACACCTTC. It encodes CASSYSTGGLNYGYTF.

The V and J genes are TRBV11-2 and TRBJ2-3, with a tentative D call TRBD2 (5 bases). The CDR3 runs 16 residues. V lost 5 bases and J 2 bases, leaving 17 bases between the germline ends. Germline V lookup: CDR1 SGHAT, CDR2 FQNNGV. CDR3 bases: TGTGCCAGCAGCCCTAGGACGGAGGCTAACACAGATACGCAGTATTTT. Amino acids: CASSPRTEANTDTQYF.

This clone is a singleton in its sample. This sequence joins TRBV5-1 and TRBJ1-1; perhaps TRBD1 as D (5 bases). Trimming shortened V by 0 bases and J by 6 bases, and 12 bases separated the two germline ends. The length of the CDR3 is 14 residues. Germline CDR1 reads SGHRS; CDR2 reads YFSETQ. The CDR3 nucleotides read TGCGCCAGCAGCTTGGTTTTTGGGGGACCTGAAGCTTTCTTT. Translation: CASSLVFGGPEAFF.

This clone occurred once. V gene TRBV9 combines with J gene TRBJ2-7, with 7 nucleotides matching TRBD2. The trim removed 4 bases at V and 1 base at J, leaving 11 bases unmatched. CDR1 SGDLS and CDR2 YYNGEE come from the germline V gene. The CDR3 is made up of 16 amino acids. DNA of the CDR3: TGTGCCAGCAGCAAAGACGGGACTATACCTTCCTACGAGCAGTACTTC. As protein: CASSKDGTIPSYEQYF.

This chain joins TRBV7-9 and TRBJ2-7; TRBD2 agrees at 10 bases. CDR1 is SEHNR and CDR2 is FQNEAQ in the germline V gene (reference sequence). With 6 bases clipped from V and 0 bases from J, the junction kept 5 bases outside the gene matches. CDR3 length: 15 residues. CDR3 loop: CASSSSGGASYEQYF. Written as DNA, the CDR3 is TGTGCCAGCAGTTCTAGCGGGGGAGCCTCCTACGAGCAGTACTTC.

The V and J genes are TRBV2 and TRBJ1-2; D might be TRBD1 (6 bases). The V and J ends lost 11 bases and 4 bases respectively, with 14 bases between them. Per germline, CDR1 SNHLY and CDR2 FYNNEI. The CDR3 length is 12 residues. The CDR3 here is CAREGGSYGYTF. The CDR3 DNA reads TGTGCCCGTGAAGGGGGTTCCTATGGCTACACCTTC.

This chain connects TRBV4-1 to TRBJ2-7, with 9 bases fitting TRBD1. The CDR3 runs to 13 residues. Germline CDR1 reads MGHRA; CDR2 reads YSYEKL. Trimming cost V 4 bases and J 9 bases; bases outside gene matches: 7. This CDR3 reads CASSPGQGIGQYF. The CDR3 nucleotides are TGCGCCAGCAGCCCCGGACAGGGGATAGGGCAGTACTTC.

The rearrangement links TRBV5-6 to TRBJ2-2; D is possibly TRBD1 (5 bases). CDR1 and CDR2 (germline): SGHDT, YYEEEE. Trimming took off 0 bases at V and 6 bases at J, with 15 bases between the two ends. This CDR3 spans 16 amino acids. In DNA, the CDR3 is TGTGCCAGCAGCTTGGTCTCGGCAGGGTGGGCCGGGGAGCTGTTTTTT. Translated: CASSLVSAGWAGELFF.

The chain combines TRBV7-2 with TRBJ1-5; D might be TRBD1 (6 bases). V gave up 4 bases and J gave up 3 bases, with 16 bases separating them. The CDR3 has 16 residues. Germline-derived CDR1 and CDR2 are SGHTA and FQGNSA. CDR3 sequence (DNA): TGTGCCAGCAGCTCAATGACCGGGACAAACAATCAGCCCCAGCATTTT. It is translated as CASSSMTGTNNQPQHF.

The chain's CDR3 is CASSLESAYTNEKLFF. The CDR3 DNA follows: TGTGCCAGCAGCTTAGAGTCTGCGTATACTAATGAAAAACTGTTTTTT. The gene calls are TRBV7-6 and TRBJ1-4; the D is unclear. Trimming left V 1 base short and J 2 bases short, with 11 bases between. Looked up from germline, CDR1 is SGHVS and CDR2 is FNYEAQ. The CDR3 is 16 residues long.

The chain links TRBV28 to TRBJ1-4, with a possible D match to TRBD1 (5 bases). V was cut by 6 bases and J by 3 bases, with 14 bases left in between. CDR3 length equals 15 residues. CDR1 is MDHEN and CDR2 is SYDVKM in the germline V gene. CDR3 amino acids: CASSPPGLANEKLFF. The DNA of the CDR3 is TGTGCCAGCAGCCCCCCGGGGCTGGCTAATGAAAAACTGTTTTTT.

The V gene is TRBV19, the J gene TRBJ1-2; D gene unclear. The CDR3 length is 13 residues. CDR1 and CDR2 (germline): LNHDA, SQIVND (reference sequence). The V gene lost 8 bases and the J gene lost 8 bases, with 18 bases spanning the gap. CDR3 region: CASGDGGTKGYTF. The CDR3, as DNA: TGTGCCAGTGGTGACGGCGGAACTAAGGGCTACACCTTC. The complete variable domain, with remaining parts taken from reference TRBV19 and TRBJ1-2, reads DGGITQSPKYLFRKEGQNVTLSCEQNLNHDAMYWYRQDPGQGLRLIYYSQIVNDFQKGDIAEGYSVSREKKESFPLTVTSAQKNPTAFYLCASGDGGTKGYTFGSGTRLTVV.

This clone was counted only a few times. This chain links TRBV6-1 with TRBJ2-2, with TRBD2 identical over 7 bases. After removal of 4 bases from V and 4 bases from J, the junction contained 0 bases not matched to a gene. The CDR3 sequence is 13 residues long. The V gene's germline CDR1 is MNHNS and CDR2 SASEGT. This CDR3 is CASSASGTGELFF. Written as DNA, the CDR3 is TGTGCCAGCAGTGCTAGCGGCACCGGGGAGCTGTTTTTT.

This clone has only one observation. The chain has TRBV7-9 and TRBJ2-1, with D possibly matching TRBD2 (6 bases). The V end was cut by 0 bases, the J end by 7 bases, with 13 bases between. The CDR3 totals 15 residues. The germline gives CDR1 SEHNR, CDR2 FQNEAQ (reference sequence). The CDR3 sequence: CASSLATGAGNEQFF. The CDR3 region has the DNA TGTGCCAGCAGCTTAGCTACGGGAGCGGGTAATGAGCAGTTCTTC.

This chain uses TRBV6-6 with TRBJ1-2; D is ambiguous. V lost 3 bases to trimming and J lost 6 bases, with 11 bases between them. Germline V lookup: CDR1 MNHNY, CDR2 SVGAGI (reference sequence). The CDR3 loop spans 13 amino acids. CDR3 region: CASSYGVGNGYTF. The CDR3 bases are TGTGCCAGCAGTTATGGGGTAGGAAATGGCTACACCTTC.

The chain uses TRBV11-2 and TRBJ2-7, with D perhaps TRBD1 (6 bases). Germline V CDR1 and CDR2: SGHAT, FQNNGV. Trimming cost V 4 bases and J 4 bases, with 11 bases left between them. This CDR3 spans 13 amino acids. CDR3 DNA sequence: TGTGCCAGCAGCTCAAGCGACAGGTACGAGCAGTACTTC. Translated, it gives CASSSSDRYEQYF.

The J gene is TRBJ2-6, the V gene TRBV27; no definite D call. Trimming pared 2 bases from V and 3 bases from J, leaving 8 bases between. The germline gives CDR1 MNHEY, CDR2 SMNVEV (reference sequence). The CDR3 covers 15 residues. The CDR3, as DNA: TGTGCCAGCAGTTTAAGGTTCTATGGGGCCAACGTCCTGACTTTC. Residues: CASSLRFYGANVLTF.